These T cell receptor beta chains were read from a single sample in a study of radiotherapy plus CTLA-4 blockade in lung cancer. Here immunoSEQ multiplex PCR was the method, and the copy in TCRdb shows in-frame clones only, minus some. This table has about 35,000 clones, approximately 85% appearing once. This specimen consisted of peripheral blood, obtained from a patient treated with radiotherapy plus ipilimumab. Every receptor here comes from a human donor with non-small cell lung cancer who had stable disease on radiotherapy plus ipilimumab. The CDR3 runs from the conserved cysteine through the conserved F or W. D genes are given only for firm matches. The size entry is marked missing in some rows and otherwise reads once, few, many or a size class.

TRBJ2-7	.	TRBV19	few	CASSAGLPYEQYF	TGTGCCAGTAGCGCAGGCCTTCCTTACGAGCAGTACTTC
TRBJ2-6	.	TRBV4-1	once	CASSQHRESNVLTF	TGCGCCAGCAGCCAACACAGGGAGAGCAACGTCCTGACTTTC
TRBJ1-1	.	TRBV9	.	CASSPWPVEAFF	TGTGCCAGCAGCCCCTGGCCCGTCGAAGCTTTCTTT
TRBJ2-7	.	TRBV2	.	CASSDPGRDPTYEQYF	TGTGCCAGCAGTGATCCAGGGCGGGACCCTACCTACGAGCAGTACTTC
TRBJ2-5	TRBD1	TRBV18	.	CASSPGTGPLRKYF	TGTGCCAGCTCGCCTGGGACAGGGCCCCTTCGGAAGTACTTC
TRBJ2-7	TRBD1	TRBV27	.	CASSYGQGPSYEQYF	TGTGCCAGCAGTTACGGACAGGGGCCTTCCTACGAGCAGTACTTC
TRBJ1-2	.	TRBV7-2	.	CASSLETGNYGYTF	TGTGCCAGCAGCTTAGAGACAGGAAACTATGGCTACACCTTC
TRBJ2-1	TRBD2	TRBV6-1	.	CASRVLAGGLNEQFF	TGTGCCAGCAGGGTACTAGCGGGAGGGCTCAATGAGCAGTTCTTC
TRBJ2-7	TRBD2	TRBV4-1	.	CASSQRGLAGEVQYF	TGCGCCAGCAGCCAAAGAGGACTAGCGGGAGAGGTGCAGTACTTC
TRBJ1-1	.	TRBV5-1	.	CASSLDVVGGGTEAFF	TGCGCCAGCAGCTTGGATGTAGTTGGCGGTGGCACTGAAGCTTTCTTT
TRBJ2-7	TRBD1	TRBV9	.	CASSHSGTGGNEQYF	TGTGCCAGCAGCCACTCCGGGACAGGGGGCAACGAGCAGTACTTC
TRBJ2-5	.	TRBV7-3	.	CASSPSRRVGETQYF	TGTGCCAGCAGCCCCAGTCGCAGGGTAGGAGAGACCCAGTACTTC
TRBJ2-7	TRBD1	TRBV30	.	CAWSVGSFSGQGVKQYF	TGTGCCTGGAGTGTCGGATCTTTTTCAGGACAGGGGGTAAAGCAGTACTTC
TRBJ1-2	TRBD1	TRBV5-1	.	CASSTGTGANYGYTF	TGCGCCAGCAGCACCGGGACAGGGGCGAACTATGGCTACACCTTC
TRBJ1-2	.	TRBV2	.	CASSEPGGTDAGGYTF	TGTGCCAGCAGTGAGCCAGGTGGGACTGACGCTGGCGGCTACACCTTC
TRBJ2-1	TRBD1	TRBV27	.	CASRLDREGYNEQFF	TGTGCCAGCAGGCTCGACAGGGAAGGCTACAATGAGCAGTTCTTC
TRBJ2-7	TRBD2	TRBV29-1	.	CSVDDSGGGSYEQYF	TGCAGCGTCGACGATAGCGGGGGGGGGTCCTACGAGCAGTACTTC
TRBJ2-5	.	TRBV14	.	CASSPLPGPLGETQYF	TGTGCCAGCAGCCCCCTGCCAGGCCCCCTGGGAGAGACCCAGTACTTC
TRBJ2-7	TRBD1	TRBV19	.	CASPETGVRAYEQYF	TGTGCCAGCCCCGAAACAGGGGTCAGGGCCTACGAGCAGTACTTC
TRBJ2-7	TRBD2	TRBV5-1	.	CASSLDLAGGPYEQYF	TGCGCCAGCAGCTTGGACTTAGCGGGAGGACCATACGAGCAGTACTTC
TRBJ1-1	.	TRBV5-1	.	CASSLIGGDAFF	TGCGCCAGCAGCTTGATAGGGGGTGACGCTTTCTTT
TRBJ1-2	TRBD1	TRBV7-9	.	CASSTRTGGLGYTF	TGTGCCAGCAGCACAAGGACAGGGGGCCTAGGCTACACCTTC
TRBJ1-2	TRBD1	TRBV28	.	CASSGWTGAYGYTF	TGTGCCAGCAGTGGGTGGACAGGGGCCTATGGCTACACCTTC
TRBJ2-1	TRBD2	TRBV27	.	CASSSIGLAGTNEQFF	TGTGCCAGCAGTTCCATAGGACTAGCGGGAACCAATGAGCAGTTCTTC
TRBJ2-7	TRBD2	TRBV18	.	CASSPGTSGSDEQYF	TGTGCCAGCTCACCGGGGACTAGCGGGAGTGACGAGCAGTACTTC
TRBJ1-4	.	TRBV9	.	CASSVNGATNEKLFF	TGTGCCAGCAGCGTAAACGGGGCAACTAATGAAAAACTGTTTTTT
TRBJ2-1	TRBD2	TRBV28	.	CASSPYGLAGAPYNEQFF	TGTGCCAGCAGTCCCTATGGACTAGCGGGAGCACCCTACAATGAGCAGTTCTTC
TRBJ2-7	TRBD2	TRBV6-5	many	CASAAGPSYEQYF	TGTGCCAGCGCAGCGGGGCCCTCCTACGAGCAGTACTTC
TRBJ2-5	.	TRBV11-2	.	CASSLSPVQETQYF	TGTGCCAGCAGCTTATCGCCAGTCCAAGAGACCCAGTACTTC
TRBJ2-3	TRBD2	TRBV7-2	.	CASTRTSGQQGDTQYF	TGTGCCAGCACCCGGACTAGCGGGCAACAGGGGGATACGCAGTATTTT
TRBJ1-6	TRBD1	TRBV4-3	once	CASSHTGQEPSSYNSPLHF	TGCGCCAGCAGCCACACGGGACAGGAACCAAGCTCCTATAATTCACCCCTCCACTTT
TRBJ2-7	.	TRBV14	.	CASSQVRYEQYF	TGTGCCAGCAGCCAAGTCCGGTACGAGCAGTACTTC
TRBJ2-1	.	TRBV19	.	CASSIPPPRSLNEQFF	TGTGCCAGTAGTATTCCCCCCCCTAGATCCCTCAATGAGCAGTTCTTC
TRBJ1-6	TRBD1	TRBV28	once	CASRDYDRGNSPLHF	TGTGCCAGCAGGGACTACGACAGGGGAAATTCACCCCTCCACTTT
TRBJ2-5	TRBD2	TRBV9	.	CASSVSGRSQETQYF	TGTGCCAGCAGCGTCAGCGGGAGGAGCCAAGAGACCCAGTACTTC
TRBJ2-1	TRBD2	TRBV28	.	CASSAHSGTKGEQFF	TGTGCCAGCAGTGCTCATAGCGGGACCAAGGGGGAGCAGTTCTTC
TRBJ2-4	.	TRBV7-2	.	CASSLARARGKNIQYF	TGTGCCAGCAGCTTAGCGCGGGCCAGAGGTAAAAACATTCAGTACTTC
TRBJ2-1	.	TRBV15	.	CATSRFRGSYNEQFF	TGTGCCACCAGCAGATTCAGGGGCTCCTACAATGAGCAGTTCTTC
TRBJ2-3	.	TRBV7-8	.	CASSLARSTDTQYF	TGTGCCAGCAGCTTAGCGCGGTCAACAGATACGCAGTATTTT
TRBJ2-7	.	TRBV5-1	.	CASSLDIGGSYEQYF	TGCGCCAGCAGCTTAGACATCGGGGGTAGTTACGAGCAGTACTTC
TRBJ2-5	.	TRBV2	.	CASSGQRGQETQYF	TGTGCCAGCAGCGGACAGAGGGGCCAAGAGACCCAGTACTTC
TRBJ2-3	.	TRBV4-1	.	CASSQDYRGPDTQYF	TGCGCCAGCAGCCAAGACTATCGCGGGCCAGATACGCAGTATTTT
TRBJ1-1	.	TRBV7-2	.	CASSLQGDLGTEAFF	TGTGCCAGCAGCTTACAAGGGGATTTGGGCACTGAAGCTTTCTTT
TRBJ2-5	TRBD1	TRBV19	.	CASSITGQGWETQYF	TGTGCCAGTAGTATCACCGGACAGGGGTGGGAGACCCAGTACTTC
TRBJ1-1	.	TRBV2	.	CASTLDSNTEAFF	TGTGCCAGCACTCTGGACAGTAACACTGAAGCTTTCTTT
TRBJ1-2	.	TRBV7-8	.	CASRERTGYGYTF	TGTGCCAGCAGGGAAAGGACGGGGTATGGCTACACCTTC
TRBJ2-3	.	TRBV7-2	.	CASSPPPSTDTQYF	TGTGCCAGCAGTCCCCCCCCGAGCACAGATACGCAGTATTTT
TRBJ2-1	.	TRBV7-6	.	CASSLGQPAYNEQFF	TGTGCCAGCAGCCTCGGACAGCCTGCCTACAATGAGCAGTTCTTC
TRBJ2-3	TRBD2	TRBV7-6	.	CASSPKYGRARNTQYF	TGTGCCAGCAGCCCGAAATACGGGAGGGCCAGGAATACGCAGTATTTT